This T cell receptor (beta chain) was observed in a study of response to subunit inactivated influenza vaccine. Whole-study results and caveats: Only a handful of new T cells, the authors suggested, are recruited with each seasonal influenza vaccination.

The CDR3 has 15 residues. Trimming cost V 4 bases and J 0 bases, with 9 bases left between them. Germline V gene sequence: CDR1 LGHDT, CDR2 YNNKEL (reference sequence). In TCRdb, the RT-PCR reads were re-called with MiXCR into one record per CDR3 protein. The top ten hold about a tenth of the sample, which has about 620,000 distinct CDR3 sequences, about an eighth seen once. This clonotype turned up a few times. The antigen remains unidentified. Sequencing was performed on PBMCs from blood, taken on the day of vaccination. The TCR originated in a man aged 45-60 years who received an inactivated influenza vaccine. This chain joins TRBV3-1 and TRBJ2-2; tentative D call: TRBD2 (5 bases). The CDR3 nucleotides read TGTGCCAGCAGCCCCCGGGGTACGAACACCGGGGAGCTGTTTTTT. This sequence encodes CASSPRGTNTGELFF. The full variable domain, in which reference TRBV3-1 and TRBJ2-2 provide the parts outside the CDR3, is DTAVSQTPKYLVTQMGNDKSIKCEQNLGHDTMYWYKQDSKKFLKIMFSYNNKELIINETVPNRFSPKSPDKAHLNLHINSLELGDSAVYFCASSPRGTNTGELFFGEGSRLTVL.